A selection of T cell receptor beta chains follows, all from one sample in a study of blood T cell repertoires in COVID-19. Assay used: immunoSEQ multiplex PCR; TCRdb lists only in-frame clones, some missing. Of around 190,000 clones in the sample, roughly 80% are singletons; the top ten hold 1.5% to 1.9%. Sequencing was performed on peripheral blood. The receptors were sampled from a human donor in a cohort sampled during active COVID-19. CDR3s include the opening cysteine and the closing phenylalanine or tryptophan. D genes are given only for firm matches. Expanded clones are given a class, and other clones once, few, many or no size at all.

d_call	v_call	j_call	clone_size	cdr3_nt	cdr3_aa
.	TRBV15	TRBJ2-3	.	TGTGCCACCCAAACCCGCTCGGGAGCAGATACGCAGTATTTT	CATQTRSGADTQYF
.	TRBV5-4	TRBJ1-2	once	TGTGCCAGCAGCTTGGTGGAGCGTAGCTATGGCTACACCTTC	CASSLVERSYGYTF
TRBD2	TRBV28	TRBJ2-5	few	TGTGCCAGCAGTTTCCCAAAGGGCCTAGCGGGGACCCAGTACTTC	CASSFPKGLAGTQYF
.	TRBV6-5	TRBJ1-1	.	TGTGCCAGCAGTTACACCGGACAGAACACTGAAGCTTTCTTT	CASSYTGQNTEAFF
.	TRBV20-1	TRBJ1-5	.	TGCAGTGCTAGTCAGTCCAGGGCGAGAAAACAGCCCCAGCATTTT	CSASQSRARKQPQHF
TRBD1	TRBV10-2	TRBJ1-1	.	TGCGCCAGCAGAGACGACAGGGGGCGCGGTGCTTTCTTT	CASRDDRGRGAFF
.	TRBV28	TRBJ2-7	.	TGTGCCAGACCCCTCCGGTACGAGCAGTACTTC	CARPLRYEQYF
.	TRBV28	TRBJ1-5	.	TGTGCCAGCAGTACCACTCTTAGGGGTCAGCCCCAGCATTTT	CASSTTLRGQPQHF
TRBD1	TRBV28	TRBJ1-3	.	TGTGCCAGCAGTTCTCCGACAGGGGGACCCAACACCATATATTTT	CASSSPTGGPNTIYF
TRBD1	TRBV7-2	TRBJ1-5	once	TGTGCCAGCAGTCGTAGGACAGGGGAGCAGCCCCAGCATTTT	CASSRRTGEQPQHF
TRBD2	TRBV6-5	TRBJ2-7	.	TGTGCCAGCAGACCAGCGGGAGGGCGGTACGAGCAGTACTTC	CASRPAGGRYEQYF
.	TRBV6-5	TRBJ2-7	.	TGTGCCAGCAGTTTGGGCAGGGGGGTCTACGAGCAGTACTTC	CASSLGRGVYEQYF
TRBD2	TRBV11-2	TRBJ2-3	.	TGTGCCAGCAGCCCCCGTGGTAGCGGGAGAACAGATACGCAGTATTTT	CASSPRGSGRTDTQYF
.	TRBV11-3	TRBJ2-3	once	TGTGCCAGCAGCTTAAGCGAGATGGGTTGCGTTTGGACAGATACGCAGTATTTT	CASSLSEMGCVWTDTQYF
TRBD1	TRBV6-2/TRBV6-3	TRBJ1-5	.	TGTGCCAGCAGTTTCCGGACAGGCTGGGGCAATCAGCCCCAGCATTTT	CASSFRTGWGNQPQHF
.	TRBV12-3/TRBV12-4	TRBJ2-7	.	TGTGCCAGCAGTTTCCGGTACGAGCAGTACTTC	CASSFRYEQYF
TRBD1	TRBV7-2	TRBJ2-4	.	TGTGCCAGCAGCTACCCCGGGGGACAGGGTAACATTCAGTACTTC	CASSYPGGQGNIQYF
TRBD2	TRBV7-6	TRBJ2-7	.	TGTGCCAGCAGCCTTACTAGCGGGACCTCCTACGAGCAGTACTTC	CASSLTSGTSYEQYF
.	TRBV28	TRBJ2-1	.	TGTGCCAGCAGTACCCAAGACAGGAGCTCCTACAATGAGCAGTTCTTC	CASSTQDRSSYNEQFF
TRBD1	TRBV7-2	TRBJ2-7	.	TGTGCCAGCAGCTTGGACAGGGGGTACGAGCAGTACTTC	CASSLDRGYEQYF
.	TRBV29-1	TRBJ1-3	.	TGCAGCGTTGACGGGGGGGCTTCTGGAAACACCATATATTTT	CSVDGGASGNTIYF
TRBD2	TRBV12-5	TRBJ2-7	.	TGTGCTAGTGGTTTGGTAGCGGGGCACCCGGAGGACTTC	CASGLVAGHPEDF
TRBD1	TRBV6-2/TRBV6-3	TRBJ1-5	few	TGTGCCAGCAGTCTACAGGGGGAGAATCAGCCCCAGCATTTT	CASSLQGENQPQHF